The 17 T cell receptor beta chains below come from one sample, sequenced in a study of cytomegalovirus exposure and HLA in healthy donors. With 60 Vbeta and 13 Jbeta primers, the PCR was carried out. Data came from immunoSEQ multiplex PCR; TCRdb stores just in-frame clones and leaves some out. The sample has a few hundred thousand clones, nearly 95% seen once. The material sequenced was PBMCs. The source of these receptors is a girl aged 2-9 years in good health and CMV-seronegative.

This chain connects TRBV5-1 to TRBJ1-2, with D maybe TRBD1 (5 bases). Deletions cut 2 bases from V and 6 bases from J, with 17 bases between. CDR1 is SGHRS, CDR2 YFSETQ, per germline. The CDR3 spans 15 residues. The CDR3 bases are TGCGCCAGCAGCTTAACAATTCATGCAGGGAATGGCTACACCTTC. This gives the protein CASSLTIHAGNGYTF.

V and J are TRBV4-2 and TRBJ2-3; D perhaps matches TRBD2 (6 bases). Germline V CDR1 and CDR2: LGHNA, YNFKEQ. The CDR3 is 16 amino acids. Trimming stripped 2 bases from V and 4 bases from J, with 16 bases between. The CDR3 region is CASSQSPSIAADTQYF. In nucleotides, the CDR3 is TGTGCCAGCAGCCAATCCCCCTCGATAGCGGCAGATACGCAGTATTTT.

The J gene is TRBJ2-3, the V gene TRBV18; D uncertain. Germline V lookup: CDR1 KGHSH, CDR2 LQKENI. CDR3 length: 11 amino acids. V was cut by 4 bases and J by 5 bases, with 4 bases left in between. The DNA for the CDR3 is TGTGCCAGCTCACTCGGAGATACGCAGTATTTT. Protein: CASSLGDTQYF. The full variable domain, rest sourced from reference TRBV18 and TRBJ2-3, is NAGVMQNPRHLVRRRGQEARLRCSPMKGHSHVYWYRQLPEEGLKFMVYLQKENIIDESGMPKERFSAEFPKEGPSILRIQQVVRGDSAAYFCASSLGDTQYFGPGTRLTVL.

The chain joins TRBV10-1 to TRBJ1-1, with TRBD1 identical over 8 bases. V was clipped by 8 bases and J by 0 bases; unmatched bases: 8. CDR1 is WNHNN and CDR2 is SYGVQD in the germline V gene (reference sequence). The CDR3 consists of 15 residues. This CDR3 is CASRGDRTLNTEAFF. CDR3 bases: TGCGCCAGCCGCGGGGACAGGACCTTGAACACTGAAGCTTTCTTT.

J is TRBJ2-1 and V is TRBV27; 9 nucleotides match TRBD2. The CDR3 is made up of 15 amino acids. Germline V lookup: CDR1 MNHEY, CDR2 SMNVEV (reference sequence). V gave up 3 bases and J gave up 7 bases; unmatched junction bases: 7. The chain's CDR3 is CASSLNSGSRNEQFF. As DNA, the CDR3 is TGTGCCAGCAGTTTGAATAGCGGGAGTAGGAATGAGCAGTTCTTC.

On this clone itself: One junction end does not reproduce the germline sequence, and a read error may be involved. The rearrangement joins TRBV20-1 to TRBJ2-7; 12 nucleotides match TRBD2. Germline loops: CDR1 DFQATT, CDR2 SNEGSKA (reference sequence). There are 8 residues in the CDR3. Here the CDR3 DNA reads TGCAGTACGGGACTAGCGGGCTTC. Protein product: CSTGLAGF.

This clone was counted a single time. The chain carries TRBV6-1 and TRBJ2-7; TRBD1 might be the D (6 bases). With 2 bases removed from V and 6 bases from J, the gap between germline ends came to 11 bases. Germline V CDR1 and CDR2: MNHNS, SASEGT. This CDR3 comprises 13 residues. CDR3 loop: CASSETGFREQYF. CDR3 DNA sequence: TGTGCCAGCAGTGAAACAGGGTTTCGCGAGCAGTACTTC.

The gene calls are TRBV4-2 and TRBJ2-7; D ambiguous. Germline V gives CDR1 LGHNA, CDR2 YNFKEQ. This CDR3 contains 15 residues. Trimming took 0 bases from V and 0 from J, leaving 9 bases between them. CDR3 nucleotides: TGTGCCAGCAGCCAAGAGGCGAGGTTCTCCTACGAGCAGTACTTC. It encodes CASSQEARFSYEQYF.

This clone was recorded once. This chain joins TRBV10-3 and TRBJ2-7, with 8 bases identical to TRBD1. In germline, CDR1 is ENHRY, CDR2 SYGVKD. The CDR3 extends over 13 amino acids. V shed 7 bases and J 5 bases; nucleotides not matched to a gene: 7. This CDR3 is CAINSGQGNEQYF. In DNA form, the CDR3 reads TGTGCCATCAATTCTGGACAGGGCAACGAGCAGTACTTC.

Written as DNA, the CDR3 is TGTGCCAGCAGCACCCGTGACGGTCTAGCGGTCCACGAGCAGTACTTC. This gives the protein CASSTRDGLAVHEQYF. The gene calls are TRBV13 and TRBJ2-7; 7 bases are a match to TRBD2. J lost 5 bases, V lost 5 bases, and 15 bases had no gene match. This CDR3 comprises 16 residues. Germline CDR1 is PRHDT and CDR2 is FYEKMQ (reference sequence).

The chain recombines TRBV5-6 with TRBJ2-7; tentative D call: TRBD1 (6 bases). V lost 0 bases, J lost 2 bases, and 18 bases lay in between. CDR1 is SGHDT and CDR2 is YYEEEE in the germline V gene. This CDR3 comprises 17 residues. This chain's CDR3 is CASSLAIRDHRAYEQYF. As DNA, the CDR3 is TGTGCCAGCAGCTTGGCCATTCGGGACCACAGGGCCTACGAGCAGTACTTC.

The chain combines TRBV6-5 with TRBJ2-7, with TRBD1 matching 11 bases. Germline values: CDR1 MNHEY, CDR2 SVGAGI. Unmatched junction bases numbered 4, after V lost 4 bases and J lost 5 bases. The CDR3 covers 14 residues. CDR3 protein: CASSSQGQGDEQYF. The DNA for the CDR3 is TGTGCCAGCAGTTCACAGGGACAGGGGGACGAGCAGTACTTC.

V gene TRBV10-3 combines with J gene TRBJ2-5, with D perhaps TRBD2 (5 bases). Per the germline V gene, CDR1 is ENHRY and CDR2 is SYGVKD. CDR3 length: 13 amino acids. Trimming removed 2 bases from V and 5 bases from J, with 9 bases in between. In DNA, the CDR3 is TGTGCCATCAGTGAGGGACTGCCGGAGACCCAGTACTTC. Translated, it gives CAISEGLPETQYF.

This chain links TRBV11-2 with TRBJ2-7; 8 nucleotides agree with TRBD2. Germline CDR1 and CDR2: SGHAT and FQNNGV. V shed 4 bases, J shed 6 bases, and the junction held 11 bases outside the gene matches. The CDR3 is 15 residues long. The CDR3 sequence: CASSSGGQVRIEQYF. For the CDR3, the DNA is TGTGCCAGCAGCTCGGGGGGGCAGGTTCGGATCGAGCAGTACTTC.

CDR3 in amino acids: CASGSGDTDTQYF. The CDR3 nucleotides are TGTGCTAGTGGTTCGGGGGACACAGATACGCAGTATTTT. V usage is TRBV12-5 and J usage is TRBJ2-3, with D perhaps matching TRBD2 (6 bases). This CDR3 region has 13 residues. V lost 4 bases to trimming and J lost 2 bases, with 7 bases between them. Per the germline V gene, CDR1 is LGHNT and CDR2 is FRNRAP.

This clone was detected only once. V and J are TRBV9 and TRBJ1-3, with D unclear. The CDR3 length is 15 residues. Trimming stripped 4 bases from V and 0 bases from J, with 11 bases between. In germline, CDR1 is SGDLS, CDR2 YYNGEE. CDR3: CASSPDSSSGNTIYF. In DNA form, the CDR3 reads TGTGCCAGCAGCCCTGATTCTAGCTCTGGAAACACCATATATTTT.

The chain recombines TRBV19 with TRBJ1-5; D unclear. The germline V and J ends were trimmed by 6 bases and 2 bases, with 17 bases remaining between them. This CDR3 has 16 amino acids. CDR1 LNHDA and CDR2 SQIVND come from the germline V gene (reference sequence). CDR3 amino acids: CASSPTPGGGNQPQHF. In DNA, the CDR3 is TGTGCCAGTAGCCCAACTCCGGGAGGTGGCAATCAGCCCCAGCATTTT.